This is a list of T cell receptor beta chains from one sample in a study of T cell changes during pregnancy in multiple sclerosis. Assay used: immunoSEQ multiplex PCR; TCRdb lists only in-frame clones, some missing. The table records more than 15,000 clones, roughly 83% of them present only once. Source: CD8+ T cells from peripheral blood mononuclear cells, taken in the third trimester of pregnancy. Receptors were obtained from a female donor in good health, enrolled as a control in a pregnancy study. Each CDR3 is given with its conserved first and last residue. A D gene is named only where the DNA matches it firmly. Clone size is stated in some rows and not others, as once, few, many or a class when expanded.

j_call clone_size d_call v_call cdr3_nt cdr3_aa
TRBJ1-4 NA NA TRBV6-1 TGTGCCACCGAGCAGCCGGGGGATGAAAAACTGTTTTTT CATEQPGDEKLFF
TRBJ1-2 NA NA TRBV11-2 TGTGCCAGCCGAAAGGCAGGCACCAGGCCCTATGGCTACACCTTC CASRKAGTRPYGYTF
TRBJ2-7 NA NA TRBV5-5 TGTGCCAGCAGCACGGGACATTCAACCTACGAGCAGTACTTC CASSTGHSTYEQYF
TRBJ2-7 medium-sized NA TRBV10-2 TGCGCCAGCAGTGTGCCGGCAGGGGTAAGCGAGCAGTACTTC CASSVPAGVSEQYF
TRBJ1-1 NA NA TRBV9 TGTGCCAGCAGCCAATTAGATATTACTGAAGCTTTCTTT CASSQLDITEAFF
TRBJ1-5 NA NA TRBV7-8 TGTGCCAGCAGCTTAGAAATAGCAGGGAACAATCAGCCCCAGCATTTT CASSLEIAGNNQPQHF
TRBJ2-7 NA NA TRBV25-1 TGTGCCAGCAGGGGTGGGCGGGACGAGCAGTACTTC CASRGGRDEQYF
TRBJ2-3 NA TRBD2 TRBV2 TGTGCCAGCAGGCCCGGGACTAGCGGATTCACAGATACGCAGTATTTT CASRPGTSGFTDTQYF
TRBJ1-1 NA TRBD1 TRBV2 TGTGCCAGCAGCGAGGACAGGGGAAACACTGAAGCTTTCTTT CASSEDRGNTEAFF
TRBJ2-7 NA TRBD2 TRBV6-5 TGTGCCAGCAGTTACGCCTTTGTCGGGAGGTCCTACGAGCAGTACTTC CASSYAFVGRSYEQYF
TRBJ1-5 NA TRBD1 TRBV28 TGTGCCAGCAGTCCGGAGGGACAGGGGGAGGGTCAGCCCCAGCATTTT CASSPEGQGEGQPQHF
TRBJ2-7 NA NA TRBV9 TGTGCCAGCAGCGCAGAGGGGGAGGGTGGTTCATACGAGCAGTACTTC CASSAEGEGGSYEQYF
TRBJ2-3 NA NA TRBV21-1 TGTGCCAGCAGCAAACCTCAGGCCTTAGCGAGACCCACAGATACGCAGTATTTT CASSKPQALARPTDTQYF
TRBJ2-1 NA NA TRBV4-2 TGTGCCAGCAGCCAAGATGAGAGTCTAAGCTCCTACAATGAGCAGTTCTTC CASSQDESLSSYNEQFF
TRBJ1-1 NA TRBD1 TRBV6-6 TGTGCCAGCAGGACCCAAGGGACAGCAGCAGGAGCTTTCTTT CASRTQGTAAGAFF
TRBJ2-7 NA NA TRBV29-1 TGCAGCGTTGAGGGGGTACAGGGTTTTGGCGACCTCTCCTACGAGCAGTACTTC CSVEGVQGFGDLSYEQYF
TRBJ2-1 NA NA TRBV27 TGTGCCAGCAGTCTTAGCGGTTCCTACAATGAGCAGTTCTTC CASSLSGSYNEQFF
TRBJ2-2 NA NA TRBV19 TGTGCCAGTAATTACAGGAACACCGGGGAGCTGTTTTTT CASNYRNTGELFF
TRBJ2-1 few TRBD2 TRBV7-9 TGTGCCAGCAGCTCGGAAGAAGGTAGCGGGAGCTCCTACAATGAGCAGTTCTTC CASSSEEGSGSSYNEQFF
TRBJ2-7 NA NA TRBV27 TGTGCCAGCAGTTTATCGAAGGGGGTAAAGTCCTACGAGCAGTACTTC CASSLSKGVKSYEQYF
TRBJ2-7 NA TRBD1 TRBV27 TGTGCCAGCAGTTTCGACAGGGCCTACGAGCAGTACTTC CASSFDRAYEQYF
TRBJ2-2 medium-sized TRBD2 TRBV30 TGTGCTTCAGTCGGCCTAGCGGGGGACAACACCGGGGAGCTGTTTTTT CASVGLAGDNTGELFF
TRBJ1-5 NA TRBD1 TRBV4-3 TGCGCCAGCAGCCTGGGGACAGGGAGGGATCAGCCCCAGCATTTT CASSLGTGRDQPQHF
TRBJ2-7 NA TRBD2 TRBV30 TGTGCCTGGAGTGTAGGCCGCGGGGGCTACGAGCAGTACTTC CAWSVGRGGYEQYF
TRBJ2-1 NA NA TRBV6-5 TGTGCCAGCAGTTACTCGAGATACAATGAGCAGTTCTTC CASSYSRYNEQFF
TRBJ2-1 NA NA TRBV9 TGTGCCAGCAGCGAGACCCCCCTCGCGGGAAGGACCTACAATGAGCAGTTCTTC CASSETPLAGRTYNEQFF
TRBJ1-2 NA NA TRBV5-1 TGCGCCAGCAGCTTGGCCGTAAAGGCCCTTGGGCCTAACTATGGCTACACCTTC CASSLAVKALGPNYGYTF
TRBJ2-7 many NA TRBV7-2 TGTGCCAGCAGCTGGACAGCGAGCTCCTACGAGCAGTACTTC CASSWTASSYEQYF
TRBJ2-7 once NA TRBV9 TGTGCCAGCAGCGTAGCCGCTAGCAGCTACGAGCAGTACTTC CASSVAASSYEQYF
TRBJ1-5 large NA TRBV25-1 TGTGCCAGCAACAGTGGCAATCAGCCCCAGCATTTT CASNSGNQPQHF
TRBJ2-3 NA TRBD2 TRBV4-2 TGTGCCAGCAGCCAAGCGCTGGGACTAGCCCCCTATACGCAGTATTTT CASSQALGLAPYTQYF
TRBJ1-2 NA NA TRBV19 TGTGCCAGTAGTATAGGACGAGGCACCCCTGGCTACACCTTC CASSIGRGTPGYTF
TRBJ1-1 NA NA TRBV19 TGTGCCAGTAGTATTGACGGGGAGGGCACTGAAGCTTTCTTT CASSIDGEGTEAFF
TRBJ2-7 NA NA TRBV28 TGTGCCAGCAGTTTATCTCCAGGCCTACCTCACTACGAGCAGTACTTC CASSLSPGLPHYEQYF
TRBJ2-1 once NA TRBV27 TGTGCCAGCAGTCACACAGGGGAGGCGAATGAGCAGTTCTTC CASSHTGEANEQFF
TRBJ2-1 once NA TRBV13 TGTGCCAGCAGCTCGCAACCGCGGCCCTCCTACAATGAGCAGTTCTTC CASSSQPRPSYNEQFF
TRBJ1-2 NA TRBD1 TRBV6-1 TGTGCCAGCAGTGAATGGGGGACAGGGTCTAACTATGGCTACACCTTC CASSEWGTGSNYGYTF
TRBJ1-2 NA NA TRBV9 TGTGCCAGCAGCCCAGGGGTAAGCTATGGCTACACCTTC CASSPGVSYGYTF
TRBJ1-1 NA NA TRBV7-9 TGTGCCAGCAGGGCACGGCAGGGTGACACTGAAGCTTTCTTT CASRARQGDTEAFF
TRBJ2-3 NA TRBD1 TRBV7-9 TGTGCCAGCAACCCCGGACAGGGGGCCGGAACTAGCACAGATACGCAGTATTTT CASNPGQGAGTSTDTQYF
TRBJ2-7 NA TRBD2 TRBV29-1 TGCAGCGTTGAAGTGGTAGCGGGGAGCTCCTACGAGCAGTACTTC CSVEVVAGSSYEQYF